A single sample is the source of the 21 T cell receptor beta chains below, sequenced in a study of T cells after yellow fever vaccination. MiXCR, applied by TCRdb to the 5' RACE reads, yields one record per CDR3 protein. The sample has approximately 70,000 distinct CDR3 sequences, 6.5% seen once. Source: CD8+ T cells sorted from PBMCs, taken roughly 45 days after the first yellow fever vaccination. All receptors derive from a man aged 18 to 29 who received the YFV17D yellow fever vaccine.

This clonotype has just a few counts. V is TRBV5-1 and J is TRBJ2-5; a possible D gene is TRBD2 (5 bases). The CDR3 is 15 residues long. Germline V CDR1 and CDR2: SGHRS, YFSETQ. V lost 4 bases and J lost 5, with 18 bases in between. The CDR3 nucleotides are TGCGCCAGCAGCCTGGTCCCCAGCCCGGGGGAGACCCAGTACTTC. Residues: CASSLVPSPGETQYF.

A few counts support this clonotype. The J gene is TRBJ2-2, the V gene TRBV27, with 9 bases identical to TRBD1. The ends lost 6 bases at V and 1 base at J; junction bases unmatched: 3. The CDR3 length is 15 residues. Germline CDR1 is MNHEY and CDR2 is SMNVEV (reference sequence). Written as DNA, the CDR3 is TGTGCCAGCAGAGGGACAGGGAGGAACACCGGGGAGCTGTTTTTT. This encodes CASRGTGRNTGELFF.

Many counts were recorded for this clonotype. The chain joins TRBV29-1 to TRBJ2-4; 10 positions match TRBD2. This CDR3 region has 13 residues. CDR1 SQVTM and CDR2 ANQGSEA come from the germline V gene. The junction had 2 bases not matched to a gene; V was cut back by 4 bases and J by 5 bases. DNA of the CDR3: TGCAGCGTTGGGACTAGCGGAGAAAACATTCAGTACTTC. This codes for CSVGTSGENIQYF.

This clonotype was seen many times. The chain recombines TRBV3-1 with TRBJ2-1; 9 bases map to TRBD1. The V gene's germline CDR1 is LGHDT and CDR2 YNNKEL (reference sequence). With V trimmed by 0 bases and J by 6 bases, 9 bases remained unmatched. This CDR3 region has 17 residues. CDR3 sequence reads: CASSQERTGAVVNEQFF. The CDR3 DNA reads TGTGCCAGCAGCCAAGAAAGGACAGGGGCAGTTGTCAATGAGCAGTTCTTC.

In this sample, this clonotype turned up a few times. The chain recombines TRBV4-1 with TRBJ1-1; D is unresolved. Germline V gene lookup returns CDR1 MGHRA and CDR2 YSYEKL. Trimming removed 3 bases from V and 0 bases from J, with 11 bases in between. This CDR3 region has 15 residues. This chain's CDR3 is CASSQGRHLNTEAFF. The CDR3 DNA reads TGCGCCAGCAGCCAGGGCAGACACTTGAACACTGAAGCTTTCTTT.

This clonotype was detected a few times. The rearrangement links TRBV4-1 to TRBJ2-1; D could derive from TRBD1 or TRBD2 (5 bases each). V was pared by 3 bases and J by 2 bases, with 11 bases between. The CDR3 is 15 residues long. Germline lookup yields CDR1 MGHRA and CDR2 YSYEKL. CDR3 sequence: CASSHAGTPYNEQFF. The CDR3 nucleotides read TGCGCCAGCAGCCACGCCGGGACCCCCTACAATGAGCAGTTCTTC.

The gene calls are TRBV19 and TRBJ1-4; TRBD1 is a possible D gene (6 bases). The V gene lost 3 bases and the J gene lost 6 bases, with 14 bases spanning the gap. There are 15 residues in the CDR3. From germline, CDR1 is LNHDA and CDR2 SQIVND (reference sequence). As DNA, the CDR3 is TGTGCCAGTAGTATCTTTCCAGAGGGGGATGAAAAACTGTTTTTT. It is translated as CASSIFPEGDEKLFF.

This clonotype was observed at least ten times. The chain links TRBV4-3 to TRBJ2-2, with D unclear. V was shortened by 0 bases and J by 5 bases, with 10 bases between the two germline ends. Germline CDR1 reads LGHNA; CDR2 reads YSLEER. The CDR3 extends over 15 amino acids. The CDR3 DNA reads as TGCGCCAGCAGCCAAGAATACAGAGCGACCGGGGAGCTGTTTTTT. Its translation is CASSQEYRATGELFF.

This clonotype was detected many times. The chain recombines TRBV6-2 or TRBV6-3 with TRBJ2-5; D ambiguous. The V gene lost 10 bases and the J gene lost 1 base, with 13 bases spanning the gap. Germline V gene sequence: CDR1 MNHEY, CDR2 SVGEGT. The CDR3 is made up of 13 amino acids. CDR3 loop: CATRNNAQETQYF. The CDR3 coding sequence is TGTGCCACAAGGAACAACGCCCAAGAGACCCAGTACTTC.

At least ten counts were recorded for this clonotype. This rearrangement joins TRBV10-3 to TRBJ2-1; the D gene could be TRBD1 or TRBD2 (6 bases each). The V end lost 5 bases, the J end lost 4 bases, and 18 bases lay between the germline ends. The CDR3 spans 16 residues. CDR1 is ENHRY and CDR2 is SYGVKD in the germline V gene. CDR3 nucleotide sequence: TGTGCCATCAGTCGGGGGCCGTCCCTCAAATACAATGAGCAGTTCTTC. It codes for CAISRGPSLKYNEQFF.

CDR3 sequence reads: CASSSMGSQETQYF. The CDR3 nucleotides are TGTGCCAGCAGTTCCATGGGTTCCCAAGAGACCCAGTACTTC. The rearrangement uses TRBV12-3 or TRBV12-4 and TRBJ2-5, with unresolved D. Trimming removed 4 bases at V and 1 base at J, with 10 bases between. This CDR3 is 14 amino acids long.

CDR3: CASSLPAGGATGELFF. CDR3 coding DNA: TGTGCCAGCAGTTTACCGGCAGGGGGCGCAACCGGGGAGCTGTTTTTT. The chain combines TRBV12-3 or TRBV12-4 with TRBJ2-2; 8 nucleotides agree with TRBD1. J gave up 5 bases and V 2 bases, and 7 bases lay outside the gene matches. This CDR3 is 16 amino acids long.

This clonotype occurred a few times. The V call is TRBV5-1, the J call TRBJ2-3, with 11 bases matching TRBD1. This CDR3 comprises 15 residues. Germline CDR1 reads SGHRS; CDR2 reads YFSETQ. J lost 7 bases, V lost 6 bases, and 10 bases had no gene match. The CDR3 DNA is TGCGCCAGCAAACCGGGACAGGGGGTGGTAAATACGCAGTATTTT. It codes for CASKPGQGVVNTQYF.

This clonotype occurred many times. The chain joins TRBV7-2 to TRBJ2-3; 7 bases map to TRBD2. Germline assignment: CDR1 SGHTA and CDR2 FQGNSA. V trimming: 1 base; J trimming: 3 bases; junction bases outside the gene matches: 7. The CDR3 consists of 16 residues. This chain's CDR3 is CASSLETGGVTDTQYF. The CDR3 DNA is TGTGCCAGCAGCTTAGAAACGGGGGGTGTGACAGATACGCAGTATTTT.

This clonotype was found a few times. The chain has TRBV3-1 and TRBJ1-5, with no clear D. V was clipped by 5 bases and J by 0 bases, with 14 bases between them. This CDR3 is built from 16 residues. CDR1 is LGHDT and CDR2 is YNNKEL in the germline V gene (reference sequence). The DNA for the CDR3 is TGTGCCAGCAGCGAATCTCTTACTTATAGCAATCAGCCCCAGCATTTT. This codes for CASSESLTYSNQPQHF.

Many counts were recorded for this clonotype. The rearrangement links TRBV25-1 to TRBJ2-3; TRBD2 matches 7 bases. The CDR3 loop spans 14 amino acids. In germline, CDR1 is MGHDK, CDR2 SYGVNS. Trimming took 1 base from V and 6 from J; bases not matched to a gene: 4. The CDR3 nucleotides are TGTGCCAGCAGTGAATGGGGGGGTACGGATACGCAGTATTTT. Residues: CASSEWGGTDTQYF.

This clonotype occurred many times. The V gene is TRBV4-1, the J gene TRBJ1-5; D gene uncertain. The V and J ends lost 0 bases and 4 bases respectively, with 7 bases between them. The CDR3 sequence is 14 residues long. Germline assignment: CDR1 MGHRA and CDR2 YSYEKL. The chain's CDR3 is CASSQEGSNQPQHF. The DNA of the CDR3 is TGCGCCAGCAGCCAAGAAGGCTCTAATCAGCCCCAGCATTTT.

This clonotype was recorded at least ten times. The J gene is TRBJ2-1, the V gene TRBV10-1, with 11 bases that match TRBD2. Germline V CDR1 and CDR2: WNHNN, SYGVQD (reference sequence). The V and J ends lost 3 bases and 2 bases, in that order; junction bases with no gene match: 6. CDR3 length equals 17 residues. The CDR3 region has the DNA TGCGCCAGCAGTGAAGGTAGCGGGGGGGCCCCCTACAATGAGCAGTTCTTC. Translated, it gives CASSEGSGGAPYNEQFF.

A few counts support this clonotype. The chain uses TRBV4-1 and TRBJ1-2, with D unresolved. The CDR3 loop spans 12 amino acids. From germline, CDR1 is MGHRA and CDR2 YSYEKL. Trimming removed 4 bases from V and 8 bases from J, with 11 bases in between. The CDR3 loop reads CASSPLSGGYTF. In nucleotides, the CDR3 is TGCGCCAGCAGCCCCCTATCGGGCGGCTACACCTTC.

This clonotype was seen many times. The chain links TRBV4-1 to TRBJ2-1; D is perhaps TRBD1 or TRBD2 (5 bases each). The CDR3 length is 14 residues. V shed 4 bases and J shed 6 bases, with 13 bases lying between them. Germline CDR1 MGHRA, CDR2 YSYEKL. The CDR3 spells CASSPRGEPNEQFF. The CDR3 bases are TGCGCCAGCAGCCCCCGAGGGGAGCCCAATGAGCAGTTCTTC.

This clonotype was seen many times. The chain has TRBV4-1 and TRBJ2-7; perhaps TRBD2 as D (6 bases). V shed 5 bases and J shed 6 bases, with 14 bases lying between them. The CDR3 covers 13 residues. Germline CDR1 MGHRA, CDR2 YSYEKL. This CDR3 is CASSATGVGEQYV. In nucleotides, the CDR3 is TGCGCCAGCAGCGCAACGGGGGTGGGCGAGCAGTACGTC.